This TCR beta chain was identified during a study of blood T cell repertoires in COVID-19. About the study: Whether acute or convalescent, the COVID-19 samples came from the United States, Italy and Spain. Sources were T cells, B-cell-depleted T cells, or PBMCs; the material itself was cDNA or gDNA.

Sequenced by immunoSEQ multiplex PCR; TCRdb stores in-frame clones only, minus some. The sample has roughly 80,000 clones; about 89% are singletons. In this sample, this clone turned up once. Germline CDR1 reads KGHSH; CDR2 reads LQKENI. The CDR3 is made up of 15 amino acids. Trimming stripped 1 base from V and 3 bases from J, with 12 bases between. Sequencing was performed on peripheral blood. This sequence joins TRBV18 and TRBJ1-1; tentatively, D is TRBD1 (6 bases). The clonotype originates from a woman aged 60-75 years with acute or convalescent COVID-19. The CDR3 DNA reads as TGTGCCAGCTCACCACTTAGGACAGAGCACACTGAAGCTTTCTTT. Translated, it gives CASSPLRTEHTEAFF.